The rows below give T cell receptor beta chains drawn from one sample of a study of blood T cell repertoires in COVID-19. Profiling relied on immunoSEQ multiplex PCR, and the TCRdb table lists in-frame clones only, not all of them. This sample carries approximately 400,000 clones, around 87% of them seen once, and the ten largest clones take approximately 1.2%. Sequencing input: PBMCs or T cells enriched from blood (not recorded which). The receptor set was obtained from a man aged 25-45 years who had recovered from COVID-19. CDR3s include the opening cysteine and the closing phenylalanine or tryptophan. The order of the fields is V gene, clone size, D gene, J gene, CDR3 DNA, CDR3 protein. A D gene is named only where the DNA matches it firmly. Where a row states a size, it is once, few, many or the class of an expanded clone; other rows omit it.

TRBV6-5	few	.	TRBJ1-1	TGTGCCAGCAAAGAACACATGAACACTGAAGCTTTCTTT	CASKEHMNTEAFF
TRBV9	.	TRBD1	TRBJ2-2	TGTGCCAGCAGCGTAGGGGACAGGACGAACACCGGGGAGCTGTTTTTT	CASSVGDRTNTGELFF
TRBV12-3/TRBV12-4	.	.	TRBJ1-2	TGTGCCAGCAGTTTGGAGACGACCTCTGGCTACACCTTC	CASSLETTSGYTF
TRBV4-1	.	.	TRBJ2-5	TGCGCCAGCAGCCAAGATCCGGGGACTGCTCAAGAGACCCAGTACTTC	CASSQDPGTAQETQYF
TRBV5-4	few	TRBD1	TRBJ1-2	TGTGCCAGCAGCTTCGACAGGGTCGGGGGCTACACCTTC	CASSFDRVGGYTF
TRBV2	once	.	TRBJ2-1	TGTGCCAGCATTAGCAGGGGAGTAGTTAGCGATGAGCAGTTCTTC	CASISRGVVSDEQFF
TRBV2	.	.	TRBJ2-7	TGTGCCAGCAGACCGACGGGACTCTACGAGCAGTACTTC	CASRPTGLYEQYF
TRBV30	.	.	TRBJ1-4	TGTGCCTGGGCCTCAGGGGCAACTAATGAAAAACTGTTTTTT	CAWASGATNEKLFF
TRBV5-6	.	.	TRBJ2-5	TGTGCCAGCAGCCCACCTGCCGGGGAGACCCAGTACTTC	CASSPPAGETQYF
TRBV5-1	once	TRBD1	TRBJ1-3	TGCGCCAGCAGCGACAGGGGGGCTGGAAACACCATATATTTT	CASSDRGAGNTIYF
TRBV29-1	.	.	TRBJ2-1	TGCAGCGGCCGGGACTCCACTGGGAATGAGCAGTTCTTC	CSGRDSTGNEQFF
TRBV12-3/TRBV12-4	.	.	TRBJ1-1	TGTGCCAGCATACTTGCACCCAACACTGAAGCTTTCTTT	CASILAPNTEAFF
TRBV19	.	TRBD1	TRBJ1-5	TGTGCCAGTATCGGGACAGGGAACGCCAATCAGCCCCAGCATTTT	CASIGTGNANQPQHF
TRBV30	.	.	TRBJ2-7	TGTGCCGCAGACGGGGAAACCTACGAGCAGTACTTC	CAADGETYEQYF
TRBV5-4	few	.	TRBJ1-1	TGTGCCAGCAGCCCGCCACCAGGGGAGGGCACTGAAGCTTTCTTT	CASSPPPGEGTEAFF
TRBV29-1	.	.	TRBJ2-4	TGCAGCGTTGTTGAGAAAAACATTCAGTACTTC	CSVVEKNIQYF
TRBV4-2	once	TRBD1	TRBJ1-2	TGTGCCAGCAGCCAAGCCCCCGCCGGACAGGGGGTCGGGGGCTACACCTTC	CASSQAPAGQGVGGYTF
TRBV30	.	.	TRBJ1-5	TGTGCCTGGAGTGTATTCGGCGGTCAGCCCCAGCATTTT	CAWSVFGGQPQHF
TRBV5-1	.	TRBD2	TRBJ2-7	TGCGCCAGCAGCCCTGGACTAGCGACGCGTGAGCAGTACTTC	CASSPGLATREQYF
TRBV9	once	.	TRBJ1-1	TGTGCCAGCAGCGTAGTAGTGGAGGCCGGCGCTGAAGCTTTCTTT	CASSVVVEAGAEAFF
TRBV5-1	.	.	TRBJ1-6	TGCGCCAGCAGCTTGAGGGGGATCTCCTATAATTCACCCCTCCACTTT	CASSLRGISYNSPLHF
TRBV7-2	.	.	TRBJ1-5	TGTGCCAGCAGCTTAGGGAGAGGACAGCCCCAGCATTTT	CASSLGRGQPQHF
TRBV6-2/TRBV6-3	.	TRBD1	TRBJ2-7	TGTGCCAGCAGCGAACGGGACAGGGTACACGAGCAGTACTTC	CASSERDRVHEQYF
TRBV6-1	.	.	TRBJ1-2	TGTGCCAGCAGTGAATCCCCTACCTATGGCTACACCTTC	CASSESPTYGYTF
TRBV9	.	.	TRBJ2-2	TGTGCCAGTGCACGGGTTGGATACACCGGGGAGCTGTTTTTT	CASARVGYTGELFF
TRBV7-9	few	.	TRBJ2-1	TGTGCCAGCAGCTTACCAAACGGACTGGGGAATGAGCAGTTCTTC	CASSLPNGLGNEQFF
TRBV5-5	.	.	TRBJ1-6	TGTGCCAGCAGCTTGGATCTGGGAGGCTTTTCACCCCTCCACTTT	CASSLDLGGFSPLHF
TRBV3-1/TRBV3-2	.	.	TRBJ1-5	TGTGCCAGCAGCCAATCCGGGGGCAATCAGCCCCAGCATTTT	CASSQSGGNQPQHF
TRBV3-1/TRBV3-2	.	.	TRBJ2-4	TGTGCCAGCAGCCCCGAGGAGGGGGGGCCGTGGGCCAAAAACATTCAGTACTTC	CASSPEEGGPWAKNIQYF
TRBV7-2	.	.	TRBJ1-5	TGTGCCAGCAGCTTTATACAGGGTGGAAATCAGCCCCAGCATTTT	CASSFIQGGNQPQHF
TRBV4-2	.	.	TRBJ1-3	TGTGCCAGCAGCCAAGATGCATCGGGTACCTCTGGAAACACCATATATTTT	CASSQDASGTSGNTIYF
TRBV5-1	.	.	TRBJ1-5	TGCGCCAGCAGCCCACAAGGGAGTAGCAATCAGCCCCAGCATTTT	CASSPQGSSNQPQHF
TRBV10-2	few	TRBD2	TRBJ2-1	TGCGCCAGCACGGGACTAGCGGGGCTCACCTCCTACAATGAGCAGTTCTTC	CASTGLAGLTSYNEQFF
TRBV3-1/TRBV3-2	once	TRBD1	TRBJ2-1	TGTGCCAGCAGCCCATCACCGGGACAGGGGCCCGGTGAGCAGTTCTTC	CASSPSPGQGPGEQFF
TRBV10-3	.	.	TRBJ1-6	TGTGCCATCAGTGTCAATCCAAATTCACCCCTCCACTTT	CAISVNPNSPLHF
TRBV15	.	.	TRBJ1-5	TGTGCCACCAGCAGACAGGGCGATCAGCCCCAGCATTTT	CATSRQGDQPQHF
TRBV4-2	.	.	TRBJ1-2	TGTGCCAGCAGCCAAGATCAGGCAGCTACTTACTATGGCTACACCTTC	CASSQDQAATYYGYTF
TRBV18	.	TRBD2	TRBJ2-5	TGTGCCAGCTCACCCAACGTCCCGGGACTAGGGGCCCAGTACTTC	CASSPNVPGLGAQYF
TRBV9	.	TRBD1	TRBJ2-1	TGTGCCAGCAGCACCCTGACAGGGGGAGAGTACAATGAGCAGTTCTTC	CASSTLTGGEYNEQFF
TRBV5-1	.	.	TRBJ1-1	TGCGCCAGCAGCATTGGACAGAACACTGAAGCTTTCTTT	CASSIGQNTEAFF
TRBV12-3/TRBV12-4	.	.	TRBJ1-4	TGTGCCAGCAGTTTAGGGCAATATGAAAAACTGTTTTTT	CASSLGQYEKLFF
TRBV19	few	.	TRBJ2-2	TGTGCCAGTAGTATAGGGCAGGGACTCACCGGGGAGCTGTTTTTT	CASSIGQGLTGELFF
TRBV19	.	.	TRBJ1-1	TGTGCCAGTAGCCCACAGGGGAACACTGAAGCTTTCTTT	CASSPQGNTEAFF
TRBV10-2	.	.	TRBJ2-3	TGCGCCAGCAGGGAGGACAGATACTCTTCCTACACAGATACGCAGTATTTT	CASREDRYSSYTDTQYF
TRBV18	.	.	TRBJ1-2	TGTGCCAGCTCACCTATTGAGGATATACATGGCTACACCTTC	CASSPIEDIHGYTF
TRBV5-1	.	.	TRBJ1-1	TGCGCCAGCAGTAAAGTCGAGCGGGGGGCGGTTGAAGCTTTCTTT	CASSKVERGAVEAFF
TRBV19	.	.	TRBJ1-3	TGTGCCAGTAGTACCTGGGCCGGGATGTCTGGAAACACCATATATTTT	CASSTWAGMSGNTIYF
TRBV18	.	TRBD1	TRBJ1-2	TGTGCCAGCTCACGAGAACAGGGGGAATACTATGGCTACACCTTC	CASSREQGEYYGYTF
TRBV18	.	.	TRBJ1-1	TGTGCCAGCTCACAGGGAGGCAGCATCACTGAAGCTTTCTTT	CASSQGGSITEAFF
TRBV28	.	TRBD1	TRBJ1-5	TGTGCCAGCAGTGCCGGGACAGCTAGCAATCAGCCCCAGCATTTT	CASSAGTASNQPQHF